The sequence of this T cell receptor (beta chain) was determined in a study of vaccination effects on CD4 cells after COVID-19. Under the ViraFEST assay, PBMC were stimulated with viral peptide pools so that antigen-specific CD4+ T cells expanded. Sequencing was performed afterwards. CD4+ T cell isolation took place after 10 days of culture. As their vaccination, participants received two doses of either BNT162b2 or mRNA-1273. The CDR3 totals 14 residues. Germline V gene sequence: CDR1 LNHDA, CDR2 SQIVND (reference sequence). The V gene lost 4 bases and the J gene lost 1 base, with 8 bases spanning the gap. Repertoires were generated with immunoSEQ multiplex PCR, while TCRdb's copy carries only in-frame clones and drops some. The repertoire consists of tens of thousands of clones, with approximately 79% occurring once and the leading ten covering 5.8%. To note about this clone: The antigen is undetermined.

The sequence came from a human donor who received a COVID-19 vaccine. Some clones in this sample may be carry-over from other donors' samples. The rearrangement uses TRBV19 and TRBJ2-1; D may correspond to TRBD1 or TRBD2 (5 bases each). Sequencing used CD4+ T cells from PBMCs cultured with SARS-CoV-2 spike peptides, obtained after COVID-19 vaccination. CDR3 nucleotides: TGTGCCAGTAGTAGGGGGAGTTCCTACAATGAGCAGTTCTTC. It is translated as CASSRGSSYNEQFF.